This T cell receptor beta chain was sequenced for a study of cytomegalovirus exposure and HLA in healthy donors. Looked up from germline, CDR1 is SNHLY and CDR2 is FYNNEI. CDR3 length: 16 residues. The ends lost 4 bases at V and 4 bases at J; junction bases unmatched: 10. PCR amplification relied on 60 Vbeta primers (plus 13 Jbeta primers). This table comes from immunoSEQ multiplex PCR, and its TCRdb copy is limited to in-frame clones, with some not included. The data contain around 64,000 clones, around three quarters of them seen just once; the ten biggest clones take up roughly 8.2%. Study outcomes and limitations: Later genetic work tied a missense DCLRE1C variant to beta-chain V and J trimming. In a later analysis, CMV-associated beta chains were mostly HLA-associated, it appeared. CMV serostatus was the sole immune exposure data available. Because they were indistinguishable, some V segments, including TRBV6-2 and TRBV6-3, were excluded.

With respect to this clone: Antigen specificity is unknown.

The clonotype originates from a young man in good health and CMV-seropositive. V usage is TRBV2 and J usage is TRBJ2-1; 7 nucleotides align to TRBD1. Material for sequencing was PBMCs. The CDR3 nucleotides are TGTGCCAGCAGTGTGGGCTTAGGACAGGAGTACAATGAGCAGTTCTTC. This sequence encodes CASSVGLGQEYNEQFF.